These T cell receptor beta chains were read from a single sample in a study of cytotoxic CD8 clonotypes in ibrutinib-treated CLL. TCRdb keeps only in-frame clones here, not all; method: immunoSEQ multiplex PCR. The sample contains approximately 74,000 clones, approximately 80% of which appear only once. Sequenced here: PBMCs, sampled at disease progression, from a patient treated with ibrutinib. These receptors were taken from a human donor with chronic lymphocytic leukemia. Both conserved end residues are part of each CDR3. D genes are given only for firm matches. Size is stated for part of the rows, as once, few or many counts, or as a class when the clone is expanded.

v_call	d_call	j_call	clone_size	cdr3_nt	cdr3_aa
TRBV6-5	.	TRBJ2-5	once	TGTGCCAGCAGTCCGACAGGTCAGACCCAGTACTTC	CASSPTGQTQYF
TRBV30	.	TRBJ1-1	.	TGTGCCTGGAGGTTTGGGGGGACTGAAGCTTTCTTT	CAWRFGGTEAFF
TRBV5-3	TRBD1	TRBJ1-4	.	TGTGCCAGAAGCTGCCATGGACAGGATGGTGCAACTAATGAAAAACTGTTTTTT	CARSCHGQDGATNEKLFF
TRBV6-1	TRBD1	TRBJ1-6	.	TGTGCCATCACCTCGGACAGGGGAGCACCCCTCCACTTT	CAITSDRGAPLHF
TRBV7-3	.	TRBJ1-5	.	TGTGCCAGCAGCCTCTGGACAATGAATAGCAATCAGCCCCAGCATTTT	CASSLWTMNSNQPQHF
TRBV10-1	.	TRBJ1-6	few	TGCGCCAGCAGTGAACAACGGGGATCACCCCTCCACTTT	CASSEQRGSPLHF
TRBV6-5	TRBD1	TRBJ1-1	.	TGTGCCAGCAGTTACGCAGGGGGCGCGGGCACTGAAGCTTTCTTT	CASSYAGGAGTEAFF
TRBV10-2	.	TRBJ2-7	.	TGCGCCAGCACCTACCTCCGGGACACCGGACCTTCCTACGAGCAGTACTTC	CASTYLRDTGPSYEQYF
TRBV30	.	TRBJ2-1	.	TGTGCCTGGACCCTAGCGAATGAGCAGTTCTTC	CAWTLANEQFF
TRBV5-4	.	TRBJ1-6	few	TGTGCCAGCAGCCCGGACAGCTATAATTCACCCCTCCACTTT	CASSPDSYNSPLHF
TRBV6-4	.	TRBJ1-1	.	TGTGCCAGCAGTGAATCTCTTGGGACATCGAACACTGAAGCTTTCTTT	CASSESLGTSNTEAFF
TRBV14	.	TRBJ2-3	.	TGTGCCAGCAGCCAAGGACGCCTGAGCACAGATACGCAGTATTTT	CASSQGRLSTDTQYF
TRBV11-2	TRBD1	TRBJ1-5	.	TGTGCCAGCAGCGTAACCACAGGGGTGCATCAGCCCCAGCATTTT	CASSVTTGVHQPQHF
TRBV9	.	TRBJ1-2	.	TGTGCCAGCAGCGTAGGGGGGGATGTCTATGGCTACACCTTC	CASSVGGDVYGYTF
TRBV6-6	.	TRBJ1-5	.	TGTGCCGGCACCCCCCAGGGTCCAAGCAATCAGCCCCAGCATTTT	CAGTPQGPSNQPQHF
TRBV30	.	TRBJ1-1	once	TGTGCCTGGAGAGTGGGCAAGAACACTGAAGCTTTCTTT	CAWRVGKNTEAFF
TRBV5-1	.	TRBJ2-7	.	TGCGCCAGCAGCATCGGGAGCTCCTACGAGCAGTACTTC	CASSIGSSYEQYF
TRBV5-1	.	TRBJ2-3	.	TGCGCCAGCAGCTTTGCGGGCGGGATCACAGATACGCAGTATTTT	CASSFAGGITDTQYF
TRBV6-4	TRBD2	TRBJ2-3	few	TGTGCCAGCAGTGGCGCGGCTAGCGGGAGCACAGATACGCAGTATTTT	CASSGAASGSTDTQYF
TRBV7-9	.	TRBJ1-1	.	TGTGCCAGCAGCTCCTACCCCGGACAGGAAGCTTTCTTT	CASSSYPGQEAFF
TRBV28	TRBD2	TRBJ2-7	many	TGTGCCAGCAGCCACCGGCGGGAGCGTATCCGGCTCGAGCAGTACTTC	CASSHRRERIRLEQYF
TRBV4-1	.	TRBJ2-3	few	TGCGCCAGCAGCCAAGGGGCACAGAGCCTTAGCACAGATACGCAGTATTTT	CASSQGAQSLSTDTQYF
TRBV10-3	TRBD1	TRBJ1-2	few	TGTGCCATCAACAAGGGACAGGGGGCGAGAGGCTACACCTTC	CAINKGQGARGYTF
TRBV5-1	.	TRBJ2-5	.	TGCGCCAGCAGCTTGGGACAGATTTGGGAGACCCAGTACTTC	CASSLGQIWETQYF
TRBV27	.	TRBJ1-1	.	TGTGCCAGCAGTTTGCCCCTTGTCCGGGGACACAAGAACACTGAAGCTTTCTTT	CASSLPLVRGHKNTEAFF
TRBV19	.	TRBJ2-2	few	TGTGCCAGTAGCGGACAAGCGAACACCGGGGAGCTGTTTTTT	CASSGQANTGELFF